A single sample is the source of the 28 T cell receptor beta chains below, sequenced in a study of cytomegalovirus exposure and HLA in healthy donors. The PCR made use of 60 Vbeta and 13 Jbeta primers. The data were produced by immunoSEQ multiplex PCR, yet TCRdb's version contains in-frame clones alone and is incomplete. This listing includes around 140,000 clones. The sequencing sample was made of PBMCs. These TCRs come from a woman between 18 and 29 years old in good health and CMV-seronegative.

The J gene is TRBJ1-1, the V gene TRBV2, with a possible D match to TRBD1 (6 bases). Trimming left V 6 bases short and J 6 bases short, with 11 bases between. Germline CDR1 SNHLY, CDR2 FYNNEI. This CDR3 has 12 amino acids. The CDR3 DNA reads TGTGCCAGCAGGGCACAGGGTGCTGAAGCTTTCTTT. Its translation: CASRAQGAEAFF.

The rearrangement links TRBV5-6 to TRBJ2-1; TRBD1 agrees at 8 bases. This CDR3 is built from 12 residues. CDR1 SGHDT and CDR2 YYEEEE come from the germline V gene. V was clipped by 1 base and J by 15 bases; unmatched bases: 6. This CDR3 reads CASSLNGDRWFF. CDR3 DNA sequence: TGTGCCAGCAGCTTGAATGGGGACAGGTGGTTCTTC.

The V and J genes are TRBV30 and TRBJ2-7; 7 bases agree with TRBD1. Germline V gives CDR1 GTSNPN, CDR2 SVGIG (reference sequence). The CDR3 is 12 residues long. Trimming at V came to 4 bases and at J to 0 bases, leaving 0 bases not matched to a gene. The CDR3 coding sequence is TGTGCCTGGACAGGGGGCTCCTACGAGCAGTACTTC. Protein product: CAWTGGSYEQYF.

The chain joins TRBV6-1 to TRBJ1-6; the D gene is possibly TRBD1 (5 bases). Trimming removed 1 base at V and 9 bases at J, with 16 bases between. The germline gives CDR1 MNHNS, CDR2 SASEGT. The CDR3 is made up of 16 amino acids. CDR3 DNA sequence: TGTGCCAGCAGTGAAGACACCCCGTTCGGGGGTTCACCCCTCCACTTT. This gives the protein CASSEDTPFGGSPLHF.

V is TRBV6-1 and J is TRBJ1-4, with D perhaps matching TRBD1 (6 bases). This CDR3 region has 14 residues. V was trimmed by 2 bases and J by 8 bases, leaving 12 bases between them. The germline V gene encodes CDR1 MNHNS and CDR2 SASEGT. The CDR3 bases are TGTGCCAGCAGTGAACAGGGGTGGCCCGAAAAACTGTTTTTT. This codes for CASSEQGWPEKLFF.

The V and J genes are TRBV2 and TRBJ1-2; no clear D gene. This CDR3 spans 12 amino acids. The ends were cut back, 7 bases at V and 8 bases at J, with 14 bases in the middle. The germline gives CDR1 SNHLY, CDR2 FYNNEI. CDR3 in amino acids: CASNIQSEGYTF. The CDR3 DNA follows: TGTGCCAGCAATATACAATCGGAGGGCTACACCTTC.

This chain connects TRBV6-1 to TRBJ1-3; 7 nucleotides line up with TRBD1. Trimming cost V 7 bases and J 0 bases; bases outside gene matches: 6. The V gene's germline CDR1 is MNHNS and CDR2 SASEGT. The CDR3 is made up of 15 amino acids. The CDR3 is CASNLRDSSGNTIYF. The CDR3, as DNA: TGTGCCAGCAACCTCCGGGACAGCTCTGGAAACACCATATATTTT.

The chain joins TRBV19 to TRBJ2-7; 7 nucleotides agree with TRBD2. The V and J ends lost 4 bases and 6 bases, in that order; junction bases with no gene match: 6. CDR3 size: 13 residues. Germline V lookup: CDR1 LNHDA, CDR2 SQIVND (reference sequence). The CDR3 DNA follows: TGTGCCAGTAGTACCCCGGGACTACCCGAGCAGTACTTC. Its protein is CASSTPGLPEQYF.

Written as DNA, the CDR3 is TGTGCCAGCAGTGAAGGGACAGGGTCGGGGGGCTACACCTTC. Translated: CASSEGTGSGGYTF. The rearrangement links TRBV6-1 to TRBJ1-2, with 8 bases identical to TRBD1. This CDR3 has 14 residues. CDR1 is MNHNS and CDR2 is SASEGT in the germline V gene. The J segment lost 8 bases and the V segment lost 1 base, leaving 6 bases of the junction unmatched.

The chain has TRBV7-2 and TRBJ1-1, with unresolved D. V was cut by 3 bases and J by 0 bases, with 8 bases left in between. The CDR3 length is 14 residues. Looked up from germline, CDR1 is SGHTA and CDR2 is FQGNSA. CDR3 nucleotide sequence: TGTGCCAGCAGCTTTAATAGATTGAACACTGAAGCTTTCTTT. The encoded protein is CASSFNRLNTEAFF.

V usage is TRBV5-1 and J usage is TRBJ2-1; 12 bases map to TRBD2. Unmatched junction bases numbered 2, after V lost 3 bases and J lost 4 bases. Germline values: CDR1 SGHRS, CDR2 YFSETQ. This CDR3 comprises 15 residues. CDR3 DNA: TGCGCCAGCAGCTCGACTAGCGGGGGATACAATGAGCAGTTCTTC. Residues: CASSSTSGGYNEQFF.

This chain joins TRBV7-3 and TRBJ2-7; TRBD1 agrees at 9 bases. CDR3 size: 15 residues. V was pared by 2 bases and J by 3 bases, with 5 bases of the junction left unmatched. Germline lookup yields CDR1 SGHTA and CDR2 FQGTGA. The DNA for the CDR3 is TGTGCCAGCAGCTTACAGGTGGGACAGGGCTACGAGCAGTACTTC. It is translated as CASSLQVGQGYEQYF.

The genes are TRBV5-1 and TRBJ2-1; TRBD2 matches at 9 bases. V dropped 2 bases and J dropped 7; count of bases not matched to a gene: 7. Germline CDR1 reads SGHRS; CDR2 reads YFSETQ. The CDR3 runs 15 residues. The CDR3, as DNA: TGCGCCAGCAGCTTCGGTGCGGGAGGGTGGAATGAGCAGTTCTTC. It is translated as CASSFGAGGWNEQFF.

The chain has TRBV2 and TRBJ1-2; no clear D. This CDR3 has 15 amino acids. Trimming cost V 9 bases and J 3 bases, with 20 bases left between them. CDR1 and CDR2 from the germline V gene are SNHLY and FYNNEI. The CDR3 sequence: CARTRTPNRDYGYTF. The DNA for the CDR3 is TGTGCCAGAACAAGGACTCCCAACCGGGACTATGGCTACACCTTC.

This sequence joins TRBV18 and TRBJ1-2; 8 bases match TRBD1. The V and J ends lost 4 bases and 7 bases, in that order; junction bases with no gene match: 8. CDR1 and CDR2 (germline): KGHSH, LQKENI. CDR3 length: 14 residues. CDR3 coding DNA: TGTGCCAGCTCACTCTACCAGGGGGCGCGTGGCTACACCTTC. Translation: CASSLYQGARGYTF.

The CDR3 is CASTTDRGTLNTEAFF. The CDR3 bases are TGTGCCAGCACCACCGACCGGGGTACCTTGAACACTGAAGCTTTCTTT. The J gene is TRBJ1-1, the V gene TRBV5-6, with no clear D. V lost 6 bases, J lost 0 bases, and 18 bases lay in between. Germline loops: CDR1 SGHDT, CDR2 YYEEEE. The CDR3 loop spans 16 amino acids.

The V call is TRBV11-2, the J call TRBJ2-3; 9 bases are shared with TRBD1. J was trimmed by 4 bases and V by 2 bases; bases with no gene match: 7. The CDR3 has 16 amino acids. CDR1 is SGHAT and CDR2 is FQNNGV in the germline V gene. For the CDR3, the DNA is TGTGCCAGCAGCTTAATTTACAGGGGGCGAGCAGATACGCAGTATTTT. Amino acids: CASSLIYRGRADTQYF.

The V call is TRBV7-3, the J call TRBJ2-3, with TRBD2 matching over 9 bases. The trim removed 5 bases at V and 0 bases at J, leaving 3 bases unmatched. CDR1 is SGHTA, CDR2 FQGTGA, per germline. This CDR3 has 15 amino acids. The CDR3 DNA sequence: TGTGCCAGCAGCGTTAGCGGGAGTAGCACAGATACGCAGTATTTT. Protein product: CASSVSGSSTDTQYF. Full variable domain (missing parts from reference TRBV7-3 and TRBJ2-3): GAGVSQTPSNKVTEKGKYVELRCDPISGHTALYWYRQSLGQGPEFLIYFQGTGAADDSGLPNDRFFAVRPEGSVSTLKIQRTERGDSAVYLCASSVSGSSTDTQYFGPGTRLTVL.

This chain joins TRBV11-3 and TRBJ2-5; 9 bases align to TRBD2. The CDR3 runs 15 residues. Unmatched junction bases numbered 4, after V lost 1 base and J lost 4 bases. Germline V gene lookup returns CDR1 SGHNT and CDR2 YENEEA. CDR3 region: CASSLVGLARETQYF. The CDR3 DNA sequence: TGTGCCAGCAGCTTAGTGGGACTAGCCAGAGAGACCCAGTACTTC.

This chain joins TRBV21-1 and TRBJ2-1; the table gives TRBD2 as D, unverified against the DNA. TRBV21-1 is classified as a pseudogene. The CDR3 length is 15 residues. CDR3 sequence (DNA): TGTGCCAGCAGAAACCTCGCGGAGATGTGTAATGAGCAGTTCTTC. It specifies CASRNLAEMCNEQFF.

The gene calls are TRBV18 and TRBJ2-5; TRBD1 agrees at 9 bases. The germline V gene encodes CDR1 KGHSH and CDR2 LQKENI. The CDR3 is 15 residues long. V shed 3 bases, J shed 5 bases, and the junction held 7 bases outside the gene matches. CDR3 in amino acids: CASSPPQGAKETQYF. In nucleotides, the CDR3 is TGTGCCAGCTCACCCCCACAGGGGGCGAAGGAGACCCAGTACTTC.

The chain employs TRBV6-5 and TRBJ1-2; D gene unclear. The CDR3 sequence is 13 residues long. V lost 2 bases, J lost 3 bases, and 7 bases lay in between. The germline V gene encodes CDR1 MNHEY and CDR2 SVGAGI. CDR3: CASSYGQDYGYTF. The CDR3 DNA sequence: TGTGCCAGCAGTTACGGGCAGGACTATGGCTACACCTTC.

The chain carries TRBV13 and TRBJ2-7; 10 positions match TRBD2. Unmatched junction bases numbered 3, after V lost 0 bases and J lost 4 bases. The CDR3 extends over 15 amino acids. CDR1 and CDR2 from the germline V gene are PRHDT and FYEKMQ (reference sequence). CDR3 sequence reads: CASSLGGSGRYEQYV. As DNA, the CDR3 is TGTGCCAGCAGCTTAGGAGGTAGCGGGAGGTACGAGCAGTACGTC.

J is TRBJ2-1 and V is TRBV2; D unclear. Trimming cost V 4 bases and J 4 bases, with 8 bases left between them. This CDR3 has 13 amino acids. The germline gives CDR1 SNHLY, CDR2 FYNNEI. In nucleotides, the CDR3 is TGTGCCAGCAGTGTTGGCTTATACAATGAGCAGTTCTTC. Translating gives CASSVGLYNEQFF.

The CDR3 nucleotides are TGTGCCAGTAGTATAAGGCGGGAGATAAATGAGCAGTTCTTC. Translated: CASSIRREINEQFF. The genes are TRBV19 and TRBJ2-1; TRBD2 aligns across 7 bases. The trim removed 2 bases at V and 7 bases at J, leaving 5 bases unmatched. CDR3 size: 14 residues. Per germline, CDR1 LNHDA and CDR2 SQIVND (reference sequence).

V gene TRBV7-9 combines with J gene TRBJ2-1; TRBD1 agrees at 7 bases. Germline CDR1 is SEHNR and CDR2 is FQNEAQ (reference sequence). V trimming: 7 bases; J trimming: 8 bases; junction bases outside the gene matches: 14. The CDR3 extends over 15 amino acids. The CDR3 sequence: CASTDNRQGSDEQFF. DNA of the CDR3: TGTGCCAGCACCGACAACCGACAGGGATCGGATGAGCAGTTCTTC.

J is TRBJ1-1 and V is TRBV2; TRBD1 might be the D (6 bases). CDR1 and CDR2 (germline): SNHLY, FYNNEI. The CDR3 contains 15 residues. Between the trimmed V and J ends, which lost 0 bases and 2 bases, there was a span of 10 bases. The CDR3 protein is CASSEAIQGNTEAFF. CDR3 in DNA: TGTGCCAGCAGTGAAGCGATACAGGGCAACACTGAAGCTTTCTTT.

The chain recombines TRBV18 with TRBJ2-1; 9 nucleotides match TRBD1. This CDR3 has 15 residues. V shed 3 bases and J 7 bases; nucleotides not matched to a gene: 7. From germline, CDR1 is KGHSH and CDR2 LQKENI. This chain's CDR3 is CASSPRTGVMNEQFF. The CDR3, as DNA: TGTGCCAGCTCACCCCGGACAGGGGTTATGAATGAGCAGTTCTTC.